This T cell receptor beta chain was documented in a study of T and B cells in COVID-19 patients. The CDR3 length is 16 residues. J gave up 6 bases and V 4 bases, and 13 bases lay outside the gene matches. Findings of the study overall: Active COVID-19 showed highly clonal TRB repertoires; recovery showed diversity and richness above healthy donors.

As regards this clonotype: The target antigen is unknown.

Each TRB amplification used roughly 220-550 ng of genomic DNA from blood. TRB rearrangements were amplified by multiplex PCR with BIOMED2 TRB-A/B primers. One entry per CDR3 protein, called by TCRdb with MiXCR from the multiplex PCR reads. The table includes fewer than 2,500 distinct CDR3 sequences, approximately 25% detected once. V usage is TRBV12-3 or TRBV12-4 and J usage is TRBJ2-7; 9 bases map to TRBD1. The sample was blood. This receptor was identified in a human donor with active COVID-19. In nucleotides, the CDR3 is TGTGCCAGCAGTTCCCCCCCCGGGACAGGGAATCCCGAGCAGTACTTC. It is translated as CASSSPPGTGNPEQYF.